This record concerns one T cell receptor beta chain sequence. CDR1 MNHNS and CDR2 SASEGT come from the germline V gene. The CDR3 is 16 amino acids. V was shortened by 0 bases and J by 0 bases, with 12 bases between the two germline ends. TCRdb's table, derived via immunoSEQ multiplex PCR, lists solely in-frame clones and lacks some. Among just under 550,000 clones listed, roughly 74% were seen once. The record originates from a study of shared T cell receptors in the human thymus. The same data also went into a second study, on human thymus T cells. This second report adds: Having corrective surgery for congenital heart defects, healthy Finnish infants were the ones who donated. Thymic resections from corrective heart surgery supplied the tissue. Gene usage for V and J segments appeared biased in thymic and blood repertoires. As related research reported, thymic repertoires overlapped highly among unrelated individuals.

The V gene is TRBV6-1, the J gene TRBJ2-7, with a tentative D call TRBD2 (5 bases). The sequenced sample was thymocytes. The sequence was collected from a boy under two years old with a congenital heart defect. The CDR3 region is CASSEADGVISYEQYF. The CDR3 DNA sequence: TGTGCCAGCAGTGAAGCAGACGGGGTTATCTCCTACGAGCAGTACTTC.